This entry describes one T cell receptor beta chain. Its antigen remains undetermined. No base-level quality is on record; no much larger clone is a single base apart. The CDR3 starts with the cysteine, ends with the phenylalanine, and has 16 residues. CDR3 DNA only is kept here, 48 bases in frame from base 1. CDR1 and CDR2 are read off the germline V gene as MDHEN and SYDVKM. The trim is 2 bases for V and 2 bases for J, with a gap of 15 bases between the germline ends. These data originate in a study of radiotherapy plus CTLA-4 blockade in lung cancer (dated by TCRdb to 2016 to 2019). About the full investigation: Objective responses occurred in around 20% of enrolled patients, and less than 35% achieved disease control.

Library preparation was by the immunoSEQ multiplex PCR assay. The table was pulled from immuneACCESS by TCRdb, which kept in-frame rearrangements only. Such tables lose some clones; where checked, under half of the loss comes from unresolved V genes, and the rest has no known cause. This sample gives 53,000 or so clones in total; around nine tenths of them show up just once. Over 15% of the sample is in the top ten clones. The paper's findings and limits, for the study overall: Early dynamic changes in blood T cell clones, together with increased serum interferon-beta after radiation, were reported as the strongest predictors of response. TCR clones derived from tumors expanded in peripheral blood after treatment with radiotherapy and ipilimumab.

The study evaluated CTLA-4 blockade (ipilimumab) given together with focal radiation therapy in patients who had chemo-refractory metastatic non-small-cell lung cancer. The source was peripheral blood, collected from a patient treated with radiotherapy plus ipilimumab. Recombination joined TRBV28 with TRBJ1-1, with the D gene too uncertain to name. The receptor comes from a human donor with non-small cell lung cancer that progressed on radiotherapy plus ipilimumab. Some clones in this sample may be carry-over from other donors' samples. The DNA sequence reads TGTGCCAGCAGTTTAAGTGATAGCCAGCCTAACACTGAAGCTTTCTTT. Translated, this gives CASSLSDSQPNTEAFF.